This is a list of T cell receptor beta chains from one sample in a study of T cells in Graves' hyperthyroidism and ophthalmopathy. One entry per CDR3 protein results from TCRdb running MiXCR on the multiplex PCR reads. Found here are under 300,000 distinct CDR3 sequences, roughly 13% of them singletons; the top ten hold roughly 7.7%. Material: blood. Source of these receptors: a woman aged 40-49 years with Graves' hyperthyroidism. CDR3s include the opening cysteine and the closing phenylalanine or tryptophan. Each record gives: V gene, clone size, J gene, D gene, CDR3 protein, CDR3 DNA. D genes are given only for firm matches. Rows give clone size only sometimes, using once, few, many, or a class for an expanded clone.

v_call: TRBV2
clone_size: many
j_call: TRBJ1-2
d_call: -
cdr3_aa: CASRQDVRAGYTF
cdr3_nt: TGTGCCAGCAGGCAGGACGTCCGTGCCGGCTACACCTTC

v_call: TRBV20-1
clone_size: many
j_call: TRBJ1-5
d_call: -
cdr3_aa: CSAREDSNQPQHF
cdr3_nt: TGCAGTGCTAGAGAAGACAGTAATCAGCCCCAGCATTTT

v_call: TRBV28
clone_size: many
j_call: TRBJ2-5
d_call: TRBD2
cdr3_aa: CASSLSLAGVETQYF
cdr3_nt: TGTGCCAGCAGTTTATCACTAGCGGGAGTAGAGACCCAGTACTTC

v_call: TRBV5-8
clone_size: -
j_call: TRBJ2-2
d_call: -
cdr3_aa: CASSPRATGELFF
cdr3_nt: TGTGCCAGCAGTCCTCGGGCCACCGGGGAGCTGTTTTTT

v_call: TRBV19
clone_size: many
j_call: TRBJ1-3
d_call: -
cdr3_aa: CASTYEPDLRGNTIYF
cdr3_nt: TGTGCCAGTACCTACGAACCCGATCTGCGGGGAAACACCATATATTTT

v_call: TRBV5-6
clone_size: few
j_call: TRBJ1-4
d_call: TRBD1
cdr3_aa: CASSSTGVSNEKLFF
cdr3_nt: TGTGCCAGCAGCTCTACAGGGGTATCCAATGAAAAACTGTTTTTT

v_call: TRBV6-1
clone_size: many
j_call: TRBJ1-5
d_call: -
cdr3_aa: CASSEDPAPSGLLQHF
cdr3_nt: TGTGCCAGCAGTGAAGATCCCGCCCCATCGGGGCTGCTCCAGCATTTT

v_call: TRBV11-2
clone_size: many
j_call: TRBJ2-1
d_call: -
cdr3_aa: CASRQLGYSYNEQFF
cdr3_nt: TGTGCCAGCAGACAACTAGGATACTCCTACAATGAGCAGTTCTTC

v_call: TRBV28
clone_size: many
j_call: TRBJ2-7
d_call: TRBD1
cdr3_aa: CASTNPGTVQEQYF
cdr3_nt: TGTGCCAGCACCAATCCCGGGACAGTTCAGGAGCAGTACTTC

v_call: TRBV12-3/TRBV12-4
clone_size: once
j_call: TRBJ2-2
d_call: -
cdr3_aa: CASSPISTGELFF
cdr3_nt: TGTGCCAGCAGTCCCATTTCCACCGGGGAGCTGTTTTTT

v_call: TRBV5-4
clone_size: few
j_call: TRBJ1-2
d_call: -
cdr3_aa: CASSLDRQGYGYTF
cdr3_nt: TGTGCCAGCAGCTTAGATCGGCAGGGATATGGCTACACCTTC

v_call: TRBV6-1
clone_size: -
j_call: TRBJ2-7
d_call: -
cdr3_aa: CASNFRDTPGEQYF
cdr3_nt: TGTGCCAGCAACTTCCGCGACACTCCTGGGGAGCAGTACTTC

v_call: TRBV12-3/TRBV12-4
clone_size: -
j_call: TRBJ2-1
d_call: TRBD2
cdr3_aa: CASSSYLAGAGTYNEQFF
cdr3_nt: TGTGCCAGCAGTTCCTACCTAGCGGGAGCGGGGACCTACAATGAGCAGTTCTTC

v_call: TRBV19
clone_size: -
j_call: TRBJ1-1
d_call: -
cdr3_aa: CASKVGNTEAFF
cdr3_nt: TGTGCCAGTAAGGTCGGGAACACTGAAGCTTTCTTT

v_call: TRBV20-1
clone_size: few
j_call: TRBJ1-6
d_call: -
cdr3_aa: CSARQLNSPLHF
cdr3_nt: TGCAGTGCTAGACAACTTAATTCACCCCTCCACTTT

v_call: TRBV29-1
clone_size: -
j_call: TRBJ2-6
d_call: -
cdr3_aa: CSGRRDTILGANVLTF
cdr3_nt: TGCAGCGGCCGCCGGGACACGATCTTGGGGGCCAACGTCCTGACTTTC

v_call: TRBV2
clone_size: -
j_call: TRBJ1-2
d_call: TRBD1
cdr3_aa: CASRDREHGYTF
cdr3_nt: TGTGCCAGCAGAGACAGGGAGCATGGCTACACCTTC

v_call: TRBV6-1
clone_size: few
j_call: TRBJ2-7
d_call: -
cdr3_aa: CASTRDGSSYEQYF
cdr3_nt: TGTGCCAGCACCCGGGACGGCAGCTCCTACGAGCAGTACTTC

v_call: TRBV29-1
clone_size: many
j_call: TRBJ1-2
d_call: -
cdr3_aa: CSVVGDYGYTF
cdr3_nt: TGCAGCGTTGTGGGAGACTATGGCTACACCTTC

v_call: TRBV2
clone_size: many
j_call: TRBJ1-2
d_call: -
cdr3_aa: CASDSRGGYGYTF
cdr3_nt: TGTGCCAGCGACTCCCGAGGCGGCTATGGCTACACCTTC

v_call: TRBV3-1
clone_size: many
j_call: TRBJ1-1
d_call: -
cdr3_aa: CASSQDRHKNTEAFF
cdr3_nt: TGTGCCAGCAGCCAAGATAGACATAAGAACACTGAAGCTTTCTTT

v_call: TRBV28
clone_size: -
j_call: TRBJ1-1
d_call: -
cdr3_aa: CASNGRVGTEAFF
cdr3_nt: TGTGCCAGCAATGGGAGGGTTGGCACTGAAGCTTTCTTT

v_call: TRBV9
clone_size: -
j_call: TRBJ1-2
d_call: -
cdr3_aa: CASSVADGSNYGYTF
cdr3_nt: TGTGCCAGCAGCGTAGCTGACGGAAGTAACTATGGCTACACCTTC

v_call: TRBV7-9
clone_size: -
j_call: TRBJ1-4
d_call: -
cdr3_aa: CASSLFAGTNEKLFF
cdr3_nt: TGTGCCAGCAGCTTATTTGCAGGGACTAATGAAAAACTGTTTTTT

v_call: TRBV4-1
clone_size: -
j_call: TRBJ2-1
d_call: TRBD1
cdr3_aa: CASSQPSKGAREQFF
cdr3_nt: TGCGCCAGCAGCCAACCCAGCAAGGGGGCGCGTGAGCAGTTCTTC

v_call: TRBV6-1
clone_size: many
j_call: TRBJ1-6
d_call: TRBD1
cdr3_aa: CASRIEGQGGSPLHF
cdr3_nt: TGTGCCAGCAGGATCGAGGGACAGGGGGGCTCACCCCTCCACTTT

v_call: TRBV30
clone_size: many
j_call: TRBJ2-7
d_call: TRBD1
cdr3_aa: CAWTFGGTGPYEQYF
cdr3_nt: TGTGCCTGGACGTTCGGAGGGACAGGGCCCTACGAGCAGTACTTC

v_call: TRBV19
clone_size: many
j_call: TRBJ1-4
d_call: -
cdr3_aa: CASSIGTLGEKLFF
cdr3_nt: TGTGCCAGTAGTATCGGGACCCTAGGAGAAAAACTGTTTTTT

v_call: TRBV20-1
clone_size: many
j_call: TRBJ2-7
d_call: -
cdr3_aa: CSARFRELAAHPYEQYF
cdr3_nt: TGCAGTGCTAGATTTCGGGAGTTAGCGGCTCACCCTTACGAGCAGTACTTC

v_call: TRBV3-1
clone_size: -
j_call: TRBJ2-1
d_call: -
cdr3_aa: CASSLRGGNSYNEQFF
cdr3_nt: TGTGCCAGCAGCTTGAGAGGAGGAAACTCCTACAATGAGCAGTTCTTC

v_call: TRBV20-1
clone_size: many
j_call: TRBJ2-7
d_call: TRBD2
cdr3_aa: CSARRGAGGPGEQYF
cdr3_nt: TGCAGTGCTAGGAGAGGAGCGGGAGGGCCGGGGGAGCAGTACTTC

v_call: TRBV20-1
clone_size: many
j_call: TRBJ2-7
d_call: TRBD2
cdr3_aa: CSAAMSGSLSEQYF
cdr3_nt: TGCAGTGCTGCAATGAGCGGGAGTCTGAGCGAGCAGTACTTC

v_call: TRBV11-2
clone_size: many
j_call: TRBJ1-2
d_call: TRBD1
cdr3_aa: CASSLVDRGNGYTF
cdr3_nt: TGTGCCAGCAGCTTAGTGGACAGGGGGAATGGCTACACCTTC

v_call: TRBV30
clone_size: few
j_call: TRBJ1-2
d_call: -
cdr3_aa: CAWMTVGGTNYGYTF
cdr3_nt: TGTGCCTGGATGACCGTGGGGGGTACTAACTATGGCTACACCTTC

v_call: TRBV20-1
clone_size: many
j_call: TRBJ1-2
d_call: -
cdr3_aa: CSAGDINGYTF
cdr3_nt: TGCAGTGCTGGGGACATCAATGGCTACACCTTC

v_call: TRBV6-1
clone_size: many
j_call: TRBJ1-4
d_call: -
cdr3_aa: CASKVSANEKLFF
cdr3_nt: TGTGCCAGCAAGGTTTCGGCTAATGAAAAACTGTTTTTT

v_call: TRBV2
clone_size: many
j_call: TRBJ2-7
d_call: TRBD2
cdr3_aa: CASSDRPLAGGRKTYEQYF
cdr3_nt: TGTGCCAGCAGTGACCGCCCACTAGCGGGAGGGCGTAAGACCTACGAGCAGTACTTC

v_call: TRBV28
clone_size: many
j_call: TRBJ2-3
d_call: TRBD2
cdr3_aa: CASPPGTSGRAPDTQYF
cdr3_nt: TGTGCCAGCCCTCCCGGGACTAGCGGGAGGGCCCCAGATACGCAGTATTTT

v_call: TRBV10-2
clone_size: many
j_call: TRBJ1-6
d_call: -
cdr3_aa: CASSRDRTDSPLHF
cdr3_nt: TGCGCCAGCAGCCGGGACCGCACCGATTCACCCCTCCACTTT

v_call: TRBV12-3/TRBV12-4
clone_size: -
j_call: TRBJ2-1
d_call: TRBD2
cdr3_aa: CASSFPSGNIHNEQFF
cdr3_nt: TGTGCCAGCAGTTTTCCTAGCGGGAATATACACAATGAGCAGTTCTTC

v_call: TRBV29-1
clone_size: many
j_call: TRBJ2-7
d_call: -
cdr3_aa: CSLRDISYEQYF
cdr3_nt: TGCAGCTTACGGGACATCTCCTACGAGCAGTACTTC

v_call: TRBV7-9
clone_size: few
j_call: TRBJ2-4
d_call: -
cdr3_aa: CASSFGAAKNIQYF
cdr3_nt: TGTGCCAGCAGCTTTGGCGCGGCCAAAAACATTCAGTACTTC

v_call: TRBV4-1
clone_size: -
j_call: TRBJ2-3
d_call: TRBD2
cdr3_aa: CASSHLAGASDTQYF
cdr3_nt: TGCGCCAGCAGCCACCTAGCGGGAGCTTCAGATACGCAGTATTTT

v_call: TRBV3-1
clone_size: -
j_call: TRBJ2-7
d_call: TRBD2
cdr3_aa: CASSLAGGLSEQYF
cdr3_nt: TGTGCCAGCAGCCTAGCGGGAGGCCTTTCCGAGCAGTACTTC

v_call: TRBV28
clone_size: many
j_call: TRBJ1-6
d_call: TRBD1
cdr3_aa: CASQGASSPLHF
cdr3_nt: TGTGCCAGCCAGGGGGCCAGTTCACCCCTCCACTTT

v_call: TRBV28
clone_size: many
j_call: TRBJ1-6
d_call: -
cdr3_aa: CASSFWDTNSPLHF
cdr3_nt: TGTGCCAGCAGTTTTTGGGACACTAATTCACCCCTCCACTTT

v_call: TRBV18
clone_size: many
j_call: TRBJ1-2
d_call: TRBD1
cdr3_aa: CASSPGGQRPGYTF
cdr3_nt: TGTGCCAGCTCACCAGGGGGACAGCGGCCAGGCTACACCTTC

v_call: TRBV7-6
clone_size: many
j_call: TRBJ1-4
d_call: TRBD1
cdr3_aa: CASSPPGQGGLFF
cdr3_nt: TGTGCCAGCAGCCCCCCGGGACAGGGAGGACTGTTTTTT

v_call: TRBV3-1
clone_size: -
j_call: TRBJ1-6
d_call: TRBD1
cdr3_aa: CASSQGDRGQNSPLHF
cdr3_nt: TGTGCCAGCAGCCAAGGCGACAGGGGGCAGAATTCACCCCTCCACTTT

v_call: TRBV28
clone_size: many
j_call: TRBJ2-1
d_call: TRBD1
cdr3_aa: CASSRTGGLLSYNEQFF
cdr3_nt: TGTGCCAGCAGTCGGACAGGGGGATTACTCTCCTACAATGAGCAGTTCTTC

v_call: TRBV20-1
clone_size: many
j_call: TRBJ2-5
d_call: -
cdr3_aa: CSAKKLSRETQYF
cdr3_nt: TGCAGTGCTAAGAAACTCTCGAGGGAGACCCAGTACTTC

v_call: TRBV6-2/TRBV6-3
clone_size: many
j_call: TRBJ1-4
d_call: -
cdr3_aa: CASTPVRGSSEKLFF
cdr3_nt: TGTGCCAGCACCCCCGTGAGGGGTTCCAGTGAAAAACTGTTTTTT

v_call: TRBV5-8
clone_size: -
j_call: TRBJ1-1
d_call: -
cdr3_aa: CASTQEGGNTEAFF
cdr3_nt: TGTGCCAGCACCCAAGAAGGAGGAAACACTGAAGCTTTCTTT

v_call: TRBV12-3/TRBV12-4
clone_size: many
j_call: TRBJ2-5
d_call: TRBD1
cdr3_aa: CASRNTGAPQETQYF
cdr3_nt: TGTGCCAGCAGGAATACAGGGGCTCCCCAAGAGACCCAGTACTTC